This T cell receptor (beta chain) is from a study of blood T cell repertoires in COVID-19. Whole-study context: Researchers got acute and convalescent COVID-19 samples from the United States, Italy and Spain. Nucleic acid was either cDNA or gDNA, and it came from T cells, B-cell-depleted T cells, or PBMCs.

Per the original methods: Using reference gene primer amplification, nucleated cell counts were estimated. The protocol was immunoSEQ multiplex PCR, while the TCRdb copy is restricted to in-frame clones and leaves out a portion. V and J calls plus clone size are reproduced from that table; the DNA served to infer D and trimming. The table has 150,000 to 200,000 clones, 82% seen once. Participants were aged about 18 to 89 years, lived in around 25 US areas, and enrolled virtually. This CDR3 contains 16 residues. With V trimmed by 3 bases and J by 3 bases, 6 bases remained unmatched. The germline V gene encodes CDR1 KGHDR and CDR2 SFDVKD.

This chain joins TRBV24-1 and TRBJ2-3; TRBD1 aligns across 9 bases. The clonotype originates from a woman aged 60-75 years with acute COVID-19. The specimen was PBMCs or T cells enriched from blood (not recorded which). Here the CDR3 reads CATSDGDREYTDTQYF. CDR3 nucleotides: TGTGCCACCAGTGATGGGGACAGGGAATATACAGATACGCAGTATTTT.